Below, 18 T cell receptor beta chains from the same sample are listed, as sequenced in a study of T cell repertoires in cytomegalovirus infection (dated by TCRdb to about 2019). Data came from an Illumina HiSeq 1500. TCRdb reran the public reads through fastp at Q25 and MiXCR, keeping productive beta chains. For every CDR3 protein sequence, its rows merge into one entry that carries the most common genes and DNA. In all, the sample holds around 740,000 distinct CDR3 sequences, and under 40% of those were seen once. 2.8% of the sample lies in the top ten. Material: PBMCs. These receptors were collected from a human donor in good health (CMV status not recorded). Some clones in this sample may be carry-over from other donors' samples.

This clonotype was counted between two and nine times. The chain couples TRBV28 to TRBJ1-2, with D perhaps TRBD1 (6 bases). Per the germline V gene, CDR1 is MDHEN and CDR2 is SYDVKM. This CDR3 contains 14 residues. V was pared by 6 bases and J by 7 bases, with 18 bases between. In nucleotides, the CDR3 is TGTGCCAGCAGGCCTCGCAGGGGAGCGGTTGGCTACACCTTC. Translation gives CASRPRRGAVGYTF.

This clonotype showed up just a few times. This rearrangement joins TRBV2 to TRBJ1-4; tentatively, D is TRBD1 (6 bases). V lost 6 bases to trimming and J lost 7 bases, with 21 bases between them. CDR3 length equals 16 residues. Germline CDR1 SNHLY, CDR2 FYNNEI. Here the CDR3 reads CASSADVWGAFEKLFF. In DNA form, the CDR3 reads TGTGCCAGCAGCGCGGACGTGTGGGGGGCATTTGAAAAACTGTTTTTT.

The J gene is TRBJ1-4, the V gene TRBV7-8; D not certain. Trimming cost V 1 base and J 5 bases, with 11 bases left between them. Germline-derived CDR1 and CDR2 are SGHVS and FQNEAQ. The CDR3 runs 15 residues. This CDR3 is CASSLVSGTNEKLFF. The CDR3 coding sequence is TGTGCCAGCAGCTTAGTTTCGGGAACCAATGAAAAACTGTTTTTT.

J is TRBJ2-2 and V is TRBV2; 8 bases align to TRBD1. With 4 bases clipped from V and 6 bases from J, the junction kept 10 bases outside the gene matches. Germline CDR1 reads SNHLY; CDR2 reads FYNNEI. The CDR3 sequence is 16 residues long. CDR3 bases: TGTGCCAGCAGTGGGTCGACAGGGGCGGTTGCCGGGGAGCTGTTTTTT. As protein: CASSGSTGAVAGELFF.

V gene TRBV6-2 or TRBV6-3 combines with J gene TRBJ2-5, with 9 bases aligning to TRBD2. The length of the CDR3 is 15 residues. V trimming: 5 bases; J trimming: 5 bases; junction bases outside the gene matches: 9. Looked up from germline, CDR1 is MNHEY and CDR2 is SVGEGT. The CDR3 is CASSHGLAIDETQYF. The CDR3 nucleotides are TGTGCCAGCAGTCATGGACTAGCGATTGATGAGACCCAGTACTTC.

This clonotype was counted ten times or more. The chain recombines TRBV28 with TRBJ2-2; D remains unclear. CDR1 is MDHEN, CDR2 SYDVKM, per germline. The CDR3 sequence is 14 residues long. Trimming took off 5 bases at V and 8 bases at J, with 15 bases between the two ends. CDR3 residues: CASSPPLDSGELFF. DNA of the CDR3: TGTGCCAGCAGTCCTCCATTAGACTCGGGGGAGCTGTTTTTT.

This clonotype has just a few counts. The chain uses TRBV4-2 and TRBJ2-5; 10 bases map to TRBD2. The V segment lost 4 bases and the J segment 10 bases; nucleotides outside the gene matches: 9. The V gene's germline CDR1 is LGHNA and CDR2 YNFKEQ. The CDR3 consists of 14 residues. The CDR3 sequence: CASSPRTSGDFQYF. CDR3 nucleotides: TGTGCCAGCAGCCCTCGGACTAGCGGTGATTTCCAGTACTTC.

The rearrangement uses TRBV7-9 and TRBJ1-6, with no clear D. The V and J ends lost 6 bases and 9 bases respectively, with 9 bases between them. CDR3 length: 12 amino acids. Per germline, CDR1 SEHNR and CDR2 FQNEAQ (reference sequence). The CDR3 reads CASSREGSPLHF. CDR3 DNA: TGTGCCAGCAGTCGTGAAGGTTCACCCCTCCACTTT.

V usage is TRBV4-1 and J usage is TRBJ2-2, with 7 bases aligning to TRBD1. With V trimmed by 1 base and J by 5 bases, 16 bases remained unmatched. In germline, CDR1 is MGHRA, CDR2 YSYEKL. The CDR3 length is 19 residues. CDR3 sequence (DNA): TGCGCCAGCAGCCAAGCCGGTCGTACAGGGGTACGATATACCGGGGAGCTGTTTTTT. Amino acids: CASSQAGRTGVRYTGELFF.

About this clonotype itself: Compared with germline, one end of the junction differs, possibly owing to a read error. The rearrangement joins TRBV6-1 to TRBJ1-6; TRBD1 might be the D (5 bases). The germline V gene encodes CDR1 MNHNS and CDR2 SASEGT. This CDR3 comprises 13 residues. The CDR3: CARSEDINSPLHF. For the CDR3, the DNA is TGTGCCAGAAGTGAGGACATCAATTCACCCCTCCACTTT.

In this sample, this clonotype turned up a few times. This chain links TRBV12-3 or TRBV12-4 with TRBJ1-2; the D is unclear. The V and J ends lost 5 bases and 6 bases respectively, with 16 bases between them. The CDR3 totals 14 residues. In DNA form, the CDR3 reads TGTGCCAGCAGTCCAGCTGGGCGCCGGAATGGCTACACCTTC. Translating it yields CASSPAGRRNGYTF.

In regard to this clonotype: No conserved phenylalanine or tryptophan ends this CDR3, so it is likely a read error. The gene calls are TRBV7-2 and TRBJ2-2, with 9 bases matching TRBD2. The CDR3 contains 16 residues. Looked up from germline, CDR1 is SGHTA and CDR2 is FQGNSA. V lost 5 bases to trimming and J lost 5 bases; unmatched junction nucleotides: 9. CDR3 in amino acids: CASSLSGGRGTGELFL. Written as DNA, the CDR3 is TGTGCCAGCAGCCTCTCTGGCGGGAGGGGAACCGGGGAGCTGTTTTTG.

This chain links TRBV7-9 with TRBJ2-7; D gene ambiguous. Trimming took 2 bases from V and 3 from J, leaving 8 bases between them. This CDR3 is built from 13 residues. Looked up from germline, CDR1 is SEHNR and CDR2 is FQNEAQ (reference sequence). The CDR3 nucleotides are TGTGCCAGCAGCTTATTGGGGATCTACGAGCAGTACTTC. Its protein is CASSLLGIYEQYF.

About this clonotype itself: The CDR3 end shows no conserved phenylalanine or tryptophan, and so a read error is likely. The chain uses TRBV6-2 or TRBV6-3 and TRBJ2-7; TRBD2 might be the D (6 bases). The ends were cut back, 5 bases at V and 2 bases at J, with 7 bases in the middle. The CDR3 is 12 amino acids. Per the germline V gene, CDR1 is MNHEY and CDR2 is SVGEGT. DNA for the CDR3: TGTGCCAGCAGTCGGGGGACCTACGAGCAGTACCTC. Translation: CASSRGTYEQYL.

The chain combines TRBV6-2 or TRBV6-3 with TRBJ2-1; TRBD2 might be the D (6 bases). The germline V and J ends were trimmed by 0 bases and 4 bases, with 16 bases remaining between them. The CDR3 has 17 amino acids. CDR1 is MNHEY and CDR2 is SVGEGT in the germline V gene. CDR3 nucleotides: TGTGCCAGCAGTTACTCGGCTAGCTTGGGGGGTTACAATGAGCAGTTCTTC. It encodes CASSYSASLGGYNEQFF.

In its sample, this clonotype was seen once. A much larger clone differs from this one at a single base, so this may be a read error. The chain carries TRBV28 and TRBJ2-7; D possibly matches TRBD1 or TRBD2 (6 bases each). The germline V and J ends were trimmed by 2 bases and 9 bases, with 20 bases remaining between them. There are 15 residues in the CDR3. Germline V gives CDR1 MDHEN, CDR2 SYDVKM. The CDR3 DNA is TGTGCCAGCAGTTTAGGGGGGACAACTTTTCTGTCGCAGTACTTC. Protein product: CASSLGGTTFLSQYF.

CDR3 in amino acids: CASSLNSTQPQHF. The CDR3, as DNA: TGTGCCAGCAGCTTAAATTCCACTCAGCCCCAGCATTTT. V usage is TRBV7-2 and J usage is TRBJ1-5; no firm D call. The CDR3 extends over 13 amino acids. The germline V gene has CDR1 SGHTA and CDR2 FQGNSA. Between the trimmed V and J ends, which lost 2 bases and 6 bases, there was a span of 8 bases.

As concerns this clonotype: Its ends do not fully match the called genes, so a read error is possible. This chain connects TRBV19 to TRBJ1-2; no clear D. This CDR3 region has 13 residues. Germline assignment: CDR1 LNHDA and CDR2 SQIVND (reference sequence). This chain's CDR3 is CARSRVREYGYTF. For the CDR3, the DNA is TGTGCCAGGAGCCGAGTACGGGAATATGGCTACACATTC.